Listed below are T cell receptor beta chains from one sample, sequenced in a study of T cell clonotyping in hematopoietic cell transplantation. Here immunoSEQ multiplex PCR was the method, and the copy in TCRdb shows in-frame clones only, minus some. This sample has more than 10,000 clones; roughly 92% occur once, and the top ten carry 6% to 8%. The material was PBMCs, obtained 100 days after allogeneic stem cell transplant. These receptors all stem from a female patient in her forties or fifties who had an allogeneic stem cell transplant from an unrelated donor, so the T cells may come from the graft donor. Some clones in this sample may be carry-over from other donors' samples. The CDR3 runs from the conserved cysteine through the conserved F or W. A D gene is named only where the DNA matches it firmly. The size field is filled for only some rows; it gives once, few, many or a size class.

j_call: TRBJ2-7; clone_size: NA; v_call: TRBV28; d_call: NA; cdr3_aa: CASSWGYEQYF; cdr3_nt: TGTGCCAGCAGTTGGGGCTACGAGCAGTACTTC
j_call: TRBJ2-7; clone_size: NA; v_call: TRBV7-6; d_call: NA; cdr3_aa: CASSSGPNYEQYF; cdr3_nt: TGTGCCAGCAGCTCCGGACCGAACTACGAGCAGTACTTC
j_call: TRBJ1-2; clone_size: once; v_call: TRBV7-8; d_call: NA; cdr3_aa: CASSPGRDYGYTF; cdr3_nt: TGTGCCAGCAGCCCTGGACGGGACTATGGCTACACCTTC
j_call: TRBJ1-6; clone_size: NA; v_call: TRBV6-4; d_call: NA; cdr3_aa: CASSVVPINSPLHF; cdr3_nt: TGTGCCAGCAGTGTGGTCCCGATCAATTCACCCCTCCACTTT
j_call: TRBJ1-4; clone_size: NA; v_call: TRBV30; d_call: NA; cdr3_aa: CAWSMAEKLFF; cdr3_nt: TGTGCCTGGAGTATGGCAGAAAAACTGTTTTTT
j_call: TRBJ1-2; clone_size: NA; v_call: TRBV6-1; d_call: NA; cdr3_aa: CASSVSTGTRTYGYTF; cdr3_nt: TGTGCCAGCAGTGTATCCACCGGGACACGAACATATGGCTACACCTTC
j_call: TRBJ2-3; clone_size: NA; v_call: TRBV20-1; d_call: NA; cdr3_aa: CSVRRGYF; cdr3_nt: TGCAGTGTTCGCCGGGGGTATTTT
j_call: TRBJ2-1; clone_size: NA; v_call: TRBV4-3; d_call: NA; cdr3_aa: CASSPSLLSRRGSYNEQFF; cdr3_nt: TGCGCCAGCAGCCCTTCCCTTCTCAGTCGGAGGGGCTCCTACAATGAGCAGTTCTTC
j_call: TRBJ1-2; clone_size: NA; v_call: TRBV29-1; d_call: NA; cdr3_aa: CSVGQRGPLEGYTF; cdr3_nt: TGCAGCGTTGGTCAACGGGGACCTCTGGAGGGCTACACCTTC
j_call: TRBJ1-2; clone_size: NA; v_call: TRBV7-2; d_call: NA; cdr3_aa: CASSPGGRGYTF; cdr3_nt: TGTGCCAGCAGCCCTGGAGGGAGGGGCTACACCTTC
j_call: TRBJ2-3; clone_size: once; v_call: TRBV27; d_call: NA; cdr3_aa: CASSSGGGREALTDTQYF; cdr3_nt: TGTGCCAGCAGTTCAGGGGGCGGCCGGGAGGCCCTCACAGATACGCAGTATTTT
j_call: TRBJ2-6; clone_size: NA; v_call: TRBV25-1; d_call: NA; cdr3_aa: CASTYSGANVLTF; cdr3_nt: TGTGCCAGCACTTACTCTGGGGCCAACGTCCTGACTTTC
j_call: TRBJ1-2; clone_size: NA; v_call: TRBV6-1; d_call: TRBD1; cdr3_aa: CASSEVATGVQNYGYTF; cdr3_nt: TGTGCCAGCAGTGAAGTTGCCACAGGGGTCCAAAACTATGGCTACACCTTC
j_call: TRBJ2-1; clone_size: NA; v_call: TRBV6-4; d_call: TRBD2; cdr3_aa: CASSDSGGEGHNEQFF; cdr3_nt: TGTGCCAGCAGTGACTCGGGGGGGGAAGGGCACAATGAGCAGTTCTTC
j_call: TRBJ2-7; clone_size: NA; v_call: TRBV9; d_call: NA; cdr3_aa: CASSVEARGGRYEQYF; cdr3_nt: TGTGCCAGCAGCGTAGAAGCCAGGGGGGGGAGGTACGAGCAGTACTTC
j_call: TRBJ2-6; clone_size: NA; v_call: TRBV7-9; d_call: NA; cdr3_aa: CASSFRGISGANVLTF; cdr3_nt: TGTGCCAGCAGCTTTCGGGGGATCTCTGGGGCCAACGTCCTGACTTTC
j_call: TRBJ2-2; clone_size: NA; v_call: TRBV6-5; d_call: TRBD1; cdr3_aa: CASSFLGTANTGELFF; cdr3_nt: TGTGCCAGCAGTTTCTTAGGGACAGCGAACACCGGGGAGCTGTTTTTT
j_call: TRBJ2-3; clone_size: NA; v_call: TRBV2; d_call: TRBD2; cdr3_aa: CASRLLAGMSTDTQYF; cdr3_nt: TGTGCCAGCAGGTTACTAGCGGGAATGAGCACAGATACGCAGTATTTT
j_call: TRBJ2-3; clone_size: NA; v_call: TRBV5-1; d_call: NA; cdr3_aa: CASSLGGLEDTQYF; cdr3_nt: TGCGCCAGCAGCTTAGGGGGTCTAGAGGATACGCAGTATTTT
j_call: TRBJ2-2; clone_size: NA; v_call: TRBV6-5; d_call: TRBD2; cdr3_aa: CASSYGGGTGELFF; cdr3_nt: TGTGCCAGCAGTTACGGGGGGGGAACCGGGGAGCTGTTTTTT
j_call: TRBJ1-2; clone_size: NA; v_call: TRBV28; d_call: NA; cdr3_aa: CASNSRGIVDYGYTF; cdr3_nt: TGTGCCAGCAATTCCCGGGGAATAGTAGACTATGGCTACACCTTC
j_call: TRBJ2-3; clone_size: NA; v_call: TRBV5-1; d_call: TRBD1; cdr3_aa: CASSLGTGGTDTQYF; cdr3_nt: TGCGCCAGCAGCTTGGGCACAGGGGGCACAGATACGCAGTATTTT
j_call: TRBJ2-7; clone_size: NA; v_call: TRBV28; d_call: TRBD2; cdr3_aa: CASSFRLAGNYEQYF; cdr3_nt: TGTGCCAGCAGTTTCCGACTAGCGGGAAACTACGAGCAGTACTTC
j_call: TRBJ2-5; clone_size: few; v_call: TRBV7-6; d_call: NA; cdr3_aa: CASSSGPYQETQYF; cdr3_nt: TGTGCCAGCAGCTCGGGACCTTACCAAGAGACCCAGTACTTC
j_call: TRBJ1-4; clone_size: NA; v_call: TRBV6-5; d_call: NA; cdr3_aa: CATSRGTANEKLFF; cdr3_nt: TGTGCCACCTCTCGGGGGACGGCTAATGAAAAACTGTTTTTT
j_call: TRBJ1-1; clone_size: NA; v_call: TRBV5-1; d_call: NA; cdr3_aa: CASSFTGMGNTEAFF; cdr3_nt: TGCGCCAGCAGCTTTACAGGGATGGGGAACACTGAAGCTTTCTTT
j_call: TRBJ1-2; clone_size: NA; v_call: TRBV10-2; d_call: NA; cdr3_aa: CGSGTANYGYTF; cdr3_nt: TGCGGTAGCGGGACGGCGAACTATGGCTACACCTTC
j_call: TRBJ1-3; clone_size: NA; v_call: TRBV5-4; d_call: NA; cdr3_aa: CASSLKSGNTIYF; cdr3_nt: TGTGCCAGCAGCTTAAAATCTGGAAACACCATATATTTT
j_call: TRBJ2-3; clone_size: NA; v_call: TRBV6-5; d_call: TRBD1; cdr3_aa: CASSVGQGTGTQYF; cdr3_nt: TGTGCCAGCAGCGTAGGACAGGGAACCGGTACGCAGTATTTT
j_call: TRBJ1-2; clone_size: NA; v_call: TRBV13; d_call: TRBD1; cdr3_aa: CASSLRGQENGYTF; cdr3_nt: TGTGCCAGCAGCTTACGCGGACAGGAAAATGGCTACACCTTC
j_call: TRBJ1-1; clone_size: NA; v_call: TRBV6-1; d_call: NA; cdr3_aa: CASSESLGAGLNTEAFF; cdr3_nt: TGTGCCAGCAGTGAATCTTTAGGCGCGGGGCTGAACACTGAAGCTTTCTTT
j_call: TRBJ2-1; clone_size: NA; v_call: TRBV4-1; d_call: NA; cdr3_aa: CASSRDSQSSYNEQFF; cdr3_nt: TGCGCCAGCAGCCGGGACTCCCAGAGCTCCTACAATGAGCAGTTCTTC
j_call: TRBJ2-7; clone_size: NA; v_call: TRBV10-3; d_call: TRBD2; cdr3_aa: CAISDGSGGPYEQYF; cdr3_nt: TGTGCCATCAGTGATGGTAGCGGGGGTCCCTACGAGCAGTACTTC
j_call: TRBJ1-1; clone_size: NA; v_call: TRBV15; d_call: NA; cdr3_aa: CATSSVGEAFF; cdr3_nt: TGTGCCACCAGCAGTGTGGGTGAAGCTTTCTTT
j_call: TRBJ2-1; clone_size: few; v_call: TRBV28; d_call: TRBD1; cdr3_aa: CASRDRVENEQFF; cdr3_nt: TGTGCCAGCAGGGACAGGGTTGAGAATGAGCAGTTCTTC
j_call: TRBJ2-5; clone_size: NA; v_call: TRBV7-6; d_call: NA; cdr3_aa: CASSGGGIETQYF; cdr3_nt: TGTGCCAGCAGCGGTGGGGGCATAGAGACCCAGTACTTC
j_call: TRBJ2-4; clone_size: NA; v_call: TRBV7-2; d_call: NA; cdr3_aa: CASSLRAAVAKNIQYF; cdr3_nt: TGTGCCAGCAGCTTAAGGGCAGCAGTAGCCAAAAACATTCAGTACTTC
j_call: TRBJ2-7; clone_size: NA; v_call: TRBV14; d_call: TRBD1; cdr3_aa: CASSQTGVGEQYF; cdr3_nt: TGTGCCAGCAGCCAAACAGGGGTGGGCGAGCAGTACTTC
j_call: TRBJ2-5; clone_size: NA; v_call: TRBV7-9; d_call: NA; cdr3_aa: CASSTVGTEETQYF; cdr3_nt: TGTGCCAGCAGTACCGTCGGGACCGAAGAGACCCAGTACTTC
j_call: TRBJ1-2; clone_size: NA; v_call: TRBV19; d_call: NA; cdr3_aa: CASSIGGLGYGYTF; cdr3_nt: TGTGCCAGTAGTATCGGAGGTTTGGGCTATGGCTACACCTTC
j_call: TRBJ1-2; clone_size: NA; v_call: TRBV6-1; d_call: NA; cdr3_aa: CASSPGRYYGYTF; cdr3_nt: TGTGCCAGCAGCCCCGGACGGTACTATGGCTACACCTTC
j_call: TRBJ2-1; clone_size: few; v_call: TRBV7-2; d_call: TRBD2; cdr3_aa: CASSLGLAGYNEQFF; cdr3_nt: TGTGCCAGCAGCTTAGGGCTAGCGGGATACAATGAGCAGTTCTTC
j_call: TRBJ2-3; clone_size: NA; v_call: TRBV7-7; d_call: NA; cdr3_aa: CASSLAPTDTDTQYF; cdr3_nt: TGTGCCAGCAGCTTAGCGCCGACAGACACAGATACGCAGTATTTT
j_call: TRBJ1-5; clone_size: NA; v_call: TRBV6-5; d_call: NA; cdr3_aa: CASSPITGTGQPQHF; cdr3_nt: TGTGCCAGCAGCCCGATAACAGGGACTGGTCAGCCCCAGCATTTT